Sequencing of this TCR beta chain was carried out in a study of human T cells and chemical hapten exposure. Study findings and constraints: DPC sensitization did not alter TCRs above 1 in 1000 frequency.

Original data processing: Between about 23,224 and 750,000 TCRs appeared in each sample, and the median stood at 95,638. TCRdb re-derived calls from the RACE reads in MiXCR, one entry per CDR3 protein. For this entry, the V and J calls and clone size follow TCRdb and not the study's own pipeline. The sample contains some 350,000 distinct CDR3 sequences, 6% to 7% of which appear only once. Specified time point: patch test 2, 6 weeks after DPC sensitization. Treatment of the sample: therapeutic diphenylcyclopropenone sensitization with weekly scalp DPC. The ends were cut back, 2 bases at V and 3 bases at J, with 8 bases in the middle. The V gene's germline CDR1 is ENHRY and CDR2 SYGVKD. The CDR3 is made up of 14 amino acids. Regarding this clonotype: Its antigen is as yet unknown.

The genes are TRBV10-3 and TRBJ1-5; D ambiguous. The starting material was whole blood, obtained in connection with sensitization to the hapten diphenylcyclopropenone (DPC). The TCR sequence derives from a young woman with alopecia areata. Some clones in this sample may be carry-over from other donors' samples. CDR3 nucleotide sequence: TGTGCCATCAGTGAGACCTCGGACAATCAGCCCCAGCATTTT. Translation gives CAISETSDNQPQHF.